This T cell receptor beta chain appears in the sequencing data of a study of T cells after yellow fever vaccination (dated by TCRdb to the late 2010s). Broadly, across the study: Libraries from fractions with low cell numbers were prepared with the SMART-Seq v4 Ultra Low Input RNA kit. Bulk TCR alpha and beta repertoires were sequenced longitudinally to track T-cell clones before and after primary and booster YFV17D yellow fever vaccination. Two healthy male donors, one aged 18 to 30 and one aged 30 to 40 years, made up the cohort. Blood samples were taken at several timepoints before and after primary and secondary immunization, and bulk PBMC replicates and cell subsets were isolated.

According to the germline V gene, CDR1 reads LGHNA and CDR2 reads YSLEER. At the junction V is shortened by 0 bases and J by 2 bases, with 10 bases in between. The cysteine opens and the phenylalanine closes a CDR3 of 15 amino acids. The CDR3 DNA has 45 bases and is translated from base 1. Paper-wide results and their limitations: A small share of clonotypes was detected in both CD4 and CD8 compartments, with the overlap likely arising from convergent recombination. Most clones expanded after primary vaccination were re-detected after the booster (almost 98% of CD4 and around 88% of CD8), suggesting broad memory maintenance. Compared with the primary T-cell response, the secondary T-cell response was faster but weaker, reaching its peak on day 5 rather than on day 15. FACS-sorted repertoires could contain abundant contaminating clonotypes from the bulk population, so computational filtering was required. Because the study included only a couple of donors, the extent to which the findings can be generalized is limited.

This clonotype has more than one count but fewer than ten. The antigen this receptor binds is unknown. Nothing much larger sits one base from this clone, and base qualities are not available. TCR cDNA was synthesized by 5'RACE template switching, which introduced a universal primer site and unique molecular identifiers. Priming of cDNA synthesis was performed from both the TCR alpha and TCR beta constant segments. Library amplification used two PCR steps, and the second PCR step added sample barcodes and sequencing adapters. Sequencing of libraries was performed on Illumina HiSeq 2500 (2x100 bp) or NovaSeq (2x150 bp). Turning to the authors' computational methods: Demultiplexing of reads and collapsing into UMI consensus sequences were performed with MIGEC, and V(D)J alignment was carried out with MiXCR. Using edgeR on replicate PBMC samples, clonotypes were called vaccine-responding if FDR was below 0.01 and the log2 fold change was above 5 up to day 15. CD4 or CD8 identity was assigned to each bulk clonotype according to whether the clonotype was present at higher abundance in the sequenced CD4 repertoire or the sequenced CD8 repertoire. TCRdb reprocessed the public reads (quality trimming at Q25 with fastp, clone calling with MiXCR) and kept in-frame beta chains. Each record represents a unique CDR3 protein, reported with the most common genes and DNA among its rows. Here the V and J calls rest on TCRdb's processing, not on the authors' analysis. Present in this sample are 200,000 to 300,000 distinct CDR3 sequences, 6% to 8% of which were seen just once. In total, the top ten clones hold 1% to 1.2% of the sample.

The treatment or condition label for this specimen denotes: live attenuated yellow fever vaccine strain. A standard Ficoll-Paque protocol was used to isolate PBMCs from peripheral blood. Dynabeads CD4 and CD8 positive selection kits were used to isolate the CD4 and CD8 T-cell fractions. TriZol was used to extract RNA from bulk PBMCs, CD4 and CD8 fractions, and dextramer-positive and dextramer-negative fractions. The sequences come from CD4+ T cells sorted from PBMCs, collected on the day of the yellow fever booster vaccination. The chain couples TRBV4-3 to TRBJ2-5; perhaps TRBD2 is the D gene, with 6 bases matching. The TCR sequence derives from a man between 25 and 39 years old who received the YFV17D yellow fever vaccine. The CDR3 reads as follows: CASSQELGRQETQYF. The nucleotides are TGCGCCAGCAGCCAAGAGCTAGGGAGGCAAGAGACCCAGTACTTC.